The next 5 T cell receptor beta chains were all read from a single sample in a study of shared clonotypes between healthy human individuals. Assay used: immunoSEQ multiplex PCR; TCRdb lists only in-frame clones, some missing. Found here are around 940,000 clones, 76% of them singletons; the top ten hold about 1.5%. What was sequenced was memory CD4+ T cells sorted from blood. The subset: CD45RA-negative fraction. All receptors derive from a man aged 18 to 35 in good health.

The chain employs TRBV18 and TRBJ2-7; 11 bases fit TRBD1. Germline V gene sequence: CDR1 KGHSH, CDR2 LQKENI. J was trimmed by 3 bases and V by 6 bases; bases with no gene match: 19. This CDR3 has 19 amino acids. CDR3 coding DNA: TGTGCCAGCTCCCGAAAACCGGGACAGGGGGGCCTAAGAGACTACGAGCAGTACTTC. Amino acid sequence: CASSRKPGQGGLRDYEQYF.

The V and J genes are TRBV4-1 and TRBJ2-1; 9 bases align to TRBD2. V lost 4 bases to trimming and J lost 7 bases; unmatched junction nucleotides: 5. From germline, CDR1 is MGHRA and CDR2 YSYEKL. The CDR3 is 14 amino acids. The CDR3 coding sequence is TGCGCCAGCAGCCCGGGACTAGCAGGGAATGAGCAGTTCTTC. Translation gives CASSPGLAGNEQFF.

The rearrangement links TRBV5-4 to TRBJ2-5; D remains ambiguous. The germline CDR1 and CDR2 sequences are SGHNT and YYREEE (reference sequence). V lost 1 base and J 5 bases, leaving 3 bases between the germline ends. The CDR3 sequence is 11 residues long. This chain's CDR3 is CASSLSETQYF. In DNA form, the CDR3 reads TGTGCCAGCAGCTTGTCGGAGACCCAGTACTTC.

This chain uses TRBV5-4 with TRBJ2-2, with 7 bases identical to TRBD1. The V gene end was trimmed by 5 bases and the J gene end by 4 bases; junction bases not matched to a gene: 11. The germline gives CDR1 SGHNT, CDR2 YYREEE (reference sequence). The CDR3 is 16 residues long. The CDR3 DNA reads TGTGCCAGCAGTCAAGCCGGGGCAGGGGGCACCGGGGAGCTGTTTTTT. Its translation: CASSQAGAGGTGELFF.

Details on this clone: With a much larger clone just one base away, this may be a read error. V gene TRBV11-2 combines with J gene TRBJ2-7; 9 bases are shared with TRBD1. V dropped 1 base and J dropped 1; count of bases not matched to a gene: 2. Germline CDR1 is SGHAT and CDR2 is FQNNGV. CDR3 length: 15 amino acids. Here the CDR3 DNA reads TGTGCCAGCAGCTTAGGTGGGACAGGGTCCTACGAGCAGTACTTC. Amino acid sequence: CASSLGGTGSYEQYF.